Sequencing of this TCR beta chain was carried out in a study of human T cells and chemical hapten exposure. In this sample, this clonotype turned up many times. Its antigen is undetermined. The sample's time point: patch test 1, 2 weeks after DPC sensitization. Treatment noted: therapeutic diphenylcyclopropenone sensitization with weekly scalp DPC. Germline CDR1 and CDR2: KGHSH and LQKENI. The CDR3 consists of 15 residues. The V end lost 8 bases, the J end lost 0 bases, and 16 bases lay between the germline ends. Library preparation tagged each individual cDNA molecule with a unique molecular identifier. TCRdb ran MiXCR on the RACE reads and lists one entry per CDR3 protein. Of approximately 110,000 distinct CDR3 sequences detected, 8% to 13% appear once; the ten largest clones hold approximately 3.5%. Study results and limitations: Among expanded TCRs, significantly more large CDR3 similarity clusters formed than among controls.

V is TRBV18 and J is TRBJ1-2; TRBD1 might be the D (5 bases). The clonotype was recovered from a woman in her thirties or forties with alopecia areata. Some clones in this sample may be carry-over from other donors' samples. The source material was whole blood, sampled in connection with sensitization to the hapten diphenylcyclopropenone (DPC). The chain's CDR3 is CASQGLPGANYGYTF. For the CDR3, the DNA is TGTGCCAGCCAGGGACTCCCGGGGGCTAACTATGGCTACACCTTC.